Each of the 7 T cell receptor beta chains below was sequenced from the same sample in a study of CD8 T cells in ankylosing spondylitis. Study results and caveats: Within ankylosing spondylitis blood, a TCR beta motif made up of eight highly homologous variants appeared to be characteristic.

These receptors have no identified antigens. TCRdb re-derived calls from the 5' RACE reads in MiXCR, one entry per CDR3 protein. The table lists under 950,000 distinct CDR3 sequences, around a fifth of them singletons. The material sequenced was blood, either unsorted or a sorted T cell fraction (not recorded which). These receptors all come from a male donor with ankylosing spondylitis.

This clonotype was counted a few times. The rearrangement joins TRBV29-1 to TRBJ2-2; 10 nucleotides agree with TRBD1. The germline CDR1 and CDR2 sequences are SQVTM and ANQGSEA. Unmatched junction bases numbered 1, after V lost 3 bases and J lost 6 bases. The CDR3 has 13 amino acids. In DNA form, the CDR3 reads TGCAGCGTTGATGGACAGGGGGCCGGGGAGCTGTTTTTT. Amino acids: CSVDGQGAGELFF.

This chain joins TRBV24-1 and TRBJ2-2; D gene unclear. This CDR3 is built from 12 residues. V was shortened by 3 bases and J by 5 bases, with 3 bases between the two germline ends. The germline V gene has CDR1 KGHDR and CDR2 SFDVKD. CDR3 amino acids: CATSDITGELFF. The CDR3 DNA reads TGTGCCACCAGTGATATTACCGGGGAGCTGTTTTTT.

This clonotype turned up a few times. The chain uses TRBV30 and TRBJ1-2, with D hard to call. Trimming removed 4 bases at V and 3 bases at J, with 12 bases between. The CDR3 loop spans 13 amino acids. Germline CDR1 GTSNPN, CDR2 SVGIG (reference sequence). The DNA of the CDR3 is TGTGCCTGGACCTCCAACGAGGACTATGGCTACACCTTC. Its protein is CAWTSNEDYGYTF.

This chain joins TRBV7-9 and TRBJ2-5; D not resolved. The CDR3 has 14 amino acids. Trimming removed 3 bases at V and 5 bases at J, with 13 bases between. CDR1 is SEHNR, CDR2 FQNEAQ, per germline (reference sequence). CDR3 bases: TGTGCCAGCAGCTTGACCCTTTCTCGGGAGACCCAGTACTTC. This sequence encodes CASSLTLSRETQYF.

This rearrangement joins TRBV28 to TRBJ1-1; 7 bases match TRBD1. This CDR3 spans 14 amino acids. The V gene end was trimmed by 7 bases and the J gene end by 1 base; junction bases not matched to a gene: 6. Germline loops: CDR1 MDHEN, CDR2 SYDVKM. The CDR3 protein is CASTGGGKNTEAFF. The DNA for the CDR3 is TGTGCCAGCACAGGGGGGGGAAAGAACACTGAAGCTTTCTTT.

This chain joins TRBV5-1 and TRBJ2-1; 10 bases map to TRBD2. The germline gives CDR1 SGHRS, CDR2 YFSETQ. CDR3 length: 15 amino acids. V was pared by 3 bases and J by 7 bases, with 7 bases of the junction left unmatched. The chain's CDR3 is CASSWGAGGPNEQFF. The CDR3 DNA is TGCGCCAGCAGCTGGGGAGCGGGGGGGCCAAATGAGCAGTTCTTC.

In its sample, this clonotype was seen a few times. The chain couples TRBV6-5 to TRBJ1-1, with a possible D match to TRBD1 (5 bases). CDR3 length: 12 residues. Germline CDR1 MNHEY, CDR2 SVGAGI. Trimming removed 5 bases from V and 10 bases from J, with 14 bases in between. DNA for the CDR3: TGTGCCAGCAGTAATCCCGGGACTCGAGCTTTCTTT. Residues: CASSNPGTRAFF.